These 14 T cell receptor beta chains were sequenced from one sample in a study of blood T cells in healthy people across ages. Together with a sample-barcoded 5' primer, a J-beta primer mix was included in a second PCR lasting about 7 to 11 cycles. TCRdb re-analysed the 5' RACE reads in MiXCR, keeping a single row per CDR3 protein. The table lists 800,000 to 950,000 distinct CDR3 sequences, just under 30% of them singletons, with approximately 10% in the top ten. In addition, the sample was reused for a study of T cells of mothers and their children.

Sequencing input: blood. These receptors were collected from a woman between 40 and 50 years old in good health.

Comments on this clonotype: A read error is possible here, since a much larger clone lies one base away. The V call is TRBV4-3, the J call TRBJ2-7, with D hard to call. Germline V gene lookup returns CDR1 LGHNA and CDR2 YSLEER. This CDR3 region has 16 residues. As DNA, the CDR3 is TGCGCCAGCAGCCAAGATCTGGTCAGTACCTCCTACGAGCTGTACTTC. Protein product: CASSQDLVSTSYELYF.

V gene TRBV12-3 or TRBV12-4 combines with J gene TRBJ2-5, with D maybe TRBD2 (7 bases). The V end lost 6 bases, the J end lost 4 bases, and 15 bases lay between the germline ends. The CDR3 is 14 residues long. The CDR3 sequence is CASSTQGRGETQYF. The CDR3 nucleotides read TGTGCCAGCAGCACTCAGGGGAGGGGAGAGACCCAGTACTTC.

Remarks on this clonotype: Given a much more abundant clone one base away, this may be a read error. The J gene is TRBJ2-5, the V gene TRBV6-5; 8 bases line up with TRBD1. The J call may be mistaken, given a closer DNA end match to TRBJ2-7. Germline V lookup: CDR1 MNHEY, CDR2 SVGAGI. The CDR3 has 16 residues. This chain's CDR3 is CASRLTGQGSCNEQYF. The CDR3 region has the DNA TGTGCCAGCAGATTAACCGGACAGGGTAGTTGCAACGAGCAGTACTTC.

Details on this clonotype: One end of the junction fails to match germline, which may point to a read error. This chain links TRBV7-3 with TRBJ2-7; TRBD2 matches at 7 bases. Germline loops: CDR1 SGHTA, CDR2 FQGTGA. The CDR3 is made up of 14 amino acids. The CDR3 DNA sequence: TGTGCCAACAGCTTAACGGGGGGTCCCTACGAGCAGTACTTC. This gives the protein CANSLTGGPYEQYF.

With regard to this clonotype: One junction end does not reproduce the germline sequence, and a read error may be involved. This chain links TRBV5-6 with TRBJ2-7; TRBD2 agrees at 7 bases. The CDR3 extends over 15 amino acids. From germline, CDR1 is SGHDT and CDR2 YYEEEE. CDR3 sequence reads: CASSLVGGNSYGQYF. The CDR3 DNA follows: TGTGCCAGCAGCTTGGTCGGGGGGAACTCCTACGGGCAGTACTTC.

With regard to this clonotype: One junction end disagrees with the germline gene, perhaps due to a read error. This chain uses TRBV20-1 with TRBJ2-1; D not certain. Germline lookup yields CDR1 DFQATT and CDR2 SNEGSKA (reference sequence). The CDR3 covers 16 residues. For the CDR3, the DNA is TGCAGTGCTAGAGATCCGCGGCAAAGCTCCTGCAATGAGCAGTTCTTC. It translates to CSARDPRQSSCNEQFF.

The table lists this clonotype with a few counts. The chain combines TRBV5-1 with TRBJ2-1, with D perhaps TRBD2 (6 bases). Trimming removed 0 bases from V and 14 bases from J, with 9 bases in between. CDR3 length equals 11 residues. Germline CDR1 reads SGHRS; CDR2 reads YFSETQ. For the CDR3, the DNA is TGCGCCAGCAGCTTGGATGGGGGGAAGTTCTTC. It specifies CASSLDGGKFF. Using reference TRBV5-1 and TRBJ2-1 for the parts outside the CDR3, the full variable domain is KAGVTQTPRYLIKTRGQQVTLSCSPISGHRSVSWYQQTPGQGLQFLFEYFSETQRNKGNFPGRFSGRQFSNSRSEMNVSTLELGDSALYLCASSLDGGKFFGPGTRLTVL.

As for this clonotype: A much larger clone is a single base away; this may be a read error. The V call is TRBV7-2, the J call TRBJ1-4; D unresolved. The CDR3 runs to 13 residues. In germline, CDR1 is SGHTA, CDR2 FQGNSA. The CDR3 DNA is TGTGCCAGCAGCTCCGAGAGTGTGGAAAAACGGTTTTTT. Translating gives CASSSESVEKRFF.

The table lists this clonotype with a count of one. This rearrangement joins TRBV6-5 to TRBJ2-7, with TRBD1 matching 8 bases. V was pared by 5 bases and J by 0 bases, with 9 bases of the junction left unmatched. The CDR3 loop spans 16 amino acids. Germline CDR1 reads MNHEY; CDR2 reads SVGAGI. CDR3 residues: CASSRSRDRYSYEQYF. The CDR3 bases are TGTGCCAGCAGTCGGTCTCGGGACAGGTACTCCTACGAGCAGTACTTC.

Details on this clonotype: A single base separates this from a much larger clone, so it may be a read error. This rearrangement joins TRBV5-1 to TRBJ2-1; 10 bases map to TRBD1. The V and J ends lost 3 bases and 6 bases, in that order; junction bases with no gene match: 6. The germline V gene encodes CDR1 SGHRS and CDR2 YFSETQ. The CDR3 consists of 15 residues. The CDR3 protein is CASSYDRGPSNEQFF. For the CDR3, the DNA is TGCGCCAGCAGCTATGACAGGGGGCCGAGCAATGAGCAGTTCTTC.

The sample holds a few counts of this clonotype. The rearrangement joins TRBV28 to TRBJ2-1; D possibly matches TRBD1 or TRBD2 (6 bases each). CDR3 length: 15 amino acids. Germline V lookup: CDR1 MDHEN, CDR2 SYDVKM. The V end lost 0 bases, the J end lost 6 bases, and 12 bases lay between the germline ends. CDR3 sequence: CASSLWAEGGNEQFF. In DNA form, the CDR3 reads TGTGCCAGCAGTTTATGGGCGGAGGGGGGCAATGAGCAGTTCTTC.

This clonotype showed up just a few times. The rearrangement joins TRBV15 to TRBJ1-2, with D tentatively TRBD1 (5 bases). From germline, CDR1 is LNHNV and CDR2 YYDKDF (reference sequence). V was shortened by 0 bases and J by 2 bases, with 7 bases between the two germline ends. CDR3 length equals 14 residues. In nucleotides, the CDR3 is TGTGCCACCAGCAGAGACACAGGCAACTATGGCTACACCTTC. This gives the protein CATSRDTGNYGYTF.

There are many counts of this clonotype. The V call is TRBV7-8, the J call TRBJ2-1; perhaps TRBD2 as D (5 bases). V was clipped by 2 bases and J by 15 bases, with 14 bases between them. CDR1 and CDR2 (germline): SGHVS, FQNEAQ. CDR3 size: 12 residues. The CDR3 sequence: CASSLSGNGAFF. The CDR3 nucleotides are TGTGCCAGCAGCTTATCGGGAAATGGCGCGTTCTTC.

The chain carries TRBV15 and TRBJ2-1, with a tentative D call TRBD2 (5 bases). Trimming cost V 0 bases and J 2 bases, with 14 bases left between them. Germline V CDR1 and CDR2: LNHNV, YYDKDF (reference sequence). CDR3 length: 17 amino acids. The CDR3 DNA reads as TGTGCCACCAGCAGAGACCTCGTGAGGGTCACCTACAATGAGCAGTTCTTC. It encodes CATSRDLVRVTYNEQFF.